These 7 T cell receptor beta chains were all obtained from the same sample, sequenced in a study of vaccination effects on CD4 cells after COVID-19 (dated 2022 in TCRdb). In the ViraFEST assay, PBMC were stimulated with viral peptide pools, and antigen-specific CD4+ T cell clonotypes were then identified by expansion using TCR sequencing. After less than 13 days of culture, CD4+ T cells were isolated with the EasySep CD4+ T cell isolation kit. The absence of prior SARS-CoV-2 infection in healthy vaccine recipients was confirmed by negative nucleocapsid antibodies before and after vaccination. The library came from the immunoSEQ multiplex PCR assay. What TCRdb holds here is the immuneACCESS table cut down to in-frame rearrangements. Part of the clones is not present; checked against another copy, under half of the missing clones reflect an unresolved V gene, and the others are unexplained. In this sample the table shows tens of thousands of clones, 60% to 75% of which occur a single time. Clones ranked in the top ten supply about 27% of the sample.

Their cognate antigens are unknown. This specimen consisted of CD4+ T cells from PBMCs cultured with HCoV-OC43 spike peptides, obtained before COVID-19 vaccination. The cell subset or site label of this sample denotes: HCoV-OC43 spike overlapping peptide pool stimulation. These receptors were obtained from a human donor who received a COVID-19 vaccine.

The chain has TRBV3-1 (or the pseudogene TRBV3-2) and TRBJ2-7, with TRBD1 matching over 9 bases. The CDR3 is 17 residues long. Per the germline V gene, CDR1 is LGHDT and CDR2 is YNNKEL (reference sequence). The ends lost 1 base at V and 3 bases at J; junction bases unmatched: 10. CDR3 coding DNA: TGTGCCAGCAGCCAAGCTCCGGGACAGGGTGGGGTCTACGAGCAGTACTTC. It encodes CASSQAPGQGGVYEQYF.

The gene calls are TRBV28 and TRBJ2-3; a possible D gene is TRBD2 (5 bases). CDR1 is MDHEN, CDR2 SYDVKM, per germline. CDR3 length equals 13 residues. Trimming removed 11 bases from V and 2 bases from J, with 14 bases in between. CDR3 loop: CAGGRANTDTQYF. CDR3 sequence (DNA): TGTGCCGGAGGAAGGGCCAACACAGATACGCAGTATTTT.

The genes are TRBV7-2 and TRBJ2-7; 12 bases map to TRBD1. This CDR3 region has 14 residues. CDR1 SGHTA and CDR2 FQGNSA come from the germline V gene. V lost 6 bases and J lost 4; bases outside the gene matches: 4. The CDR3 loop reads CASRGQGAQYEQYF. CDR3 DNA: TGTGCCAGCAGGGGACAGGGGGCGCAGTACGAGCAGTACTTC. The whole variable domain, filled in from reference TRBV7-2 and TRBJ2-7, reads GAGVSQSPSNKVTEKGKDVELRCDPISGHTALYWYRQSLGQGLEFLIYFQGNSAPDKSGLPSDRFSAERTGGSVSTLTIQRTQQEDSAVYLCASRGQGAQYEQYFGPGTRLTVT.

The rearrangement links TRBV27 to TRBJ1-2; TRBD1 aligns across 7 bases. The CDR3 length is 13 residues. The V gene end was trimmed by 8 bases and the J gene end by 6 bases; junction bases not matched to a gene: 9. The V gene's germline CDR1 is MNHEY and CDR2 SMNVEV (reference sequence). CDR3 in DNA: TGTGCCAGCTCCCGCAGGGGGGCAGATGGCTACACCTTC. It translates to CASSRRGADGYTF.

V and J are TRBV19 and TRBJ2-1, with 8 bases that match TRBD1. V lost 5 bases and J lost 5; bases outside the gene matches: 5. CDR1 and CDR2 (germline): LNHDA, SQIVND (reference sequence). This CDR3 region has 14 residues. Here the CDR3 DNA reads TGTGCCAGTAGTGCGGGACAGGCCAACAATGAGCAGTTCTTC. Amino acid sequence: CASSAGQANNEQFF.

This rearrangement joins TRBV20-1 to TRBJ2-1, with a possible D match to TRBD1 (5 bases). Germline loops: CDR1 DFQATT, CDR2 SNEGSKA (reference sequence). V was trimmed by 6 bases and J by 8 bases, leaving 11 bases between them. The CDR3 spans 11 residues. CDR3 in amino acids: CSAQTVHEQFF. CDR3 coding DNA: TGCAGTGCCCAGACAGTCCATGAGCAGTTCTTC.

The V and J genes are TRBV10-3 and TRBJ1-2; D remains unclear. The germline gives CDR1 ENHRY, CDR2 SYGVKD. The ends were cut back, 4 bases at V and 2 bases at J, with 14 bases in the middle. This CDR3 contains 15 residues. CDR3 in DNA: TGTGCCATCAGTGCGGACTGGGGTTCAAACTATGGCTACACCTTC. Its protein is CAISADWGSNYGYTF.